This T cell receptor beta chain was observed in a study of human T cells and chemical hapten exposure. The time point: patch test 2, 6 weeks after DPC sensitization. Treatment specified: therapeutic diphenylcyclopropenone sensitization with weekly scalp DPC. The V end lost 2 bases, the J end lost 0 bases, and 4 bases lay between the germline ends. The CDR3 is made up of 13 amino acids. Per the germline V gene, CDR1 is SGHVS and CDR2 is FQNEAQ. TCRdb ran MiXCR on the RACE reads and lists one entry per CDR3 protein. The sample includes about 54,000 distinct CDR3 sequences, around 9.4% of them seen just once.

The TCR sequence derives from a woman in her 50s with alopecia areata. Some clones in this sample may be carry-over from other donors' samples. The rearrangement joins TRBV7-8 to TRBJ1-1; the D is unclear. The sample here was whole blood, taken in connection with sensitization to the hapten diphenylcyclopropenone (DPC). CDR3 loop: CASSLSLNTEAFF. Written as DNA, the CDR3 is TGTGCCAGCAGCTTATCGTTGAACACTGAAGCTTTCTTT.